Below, 20 T cell receptor beta chains from the same sample are listed, as sequenced in a study of cytotoxic CD8 clonotypes in ibrutinib-treated CLL. Method: immunoSEQ multiplex PCR; TCRdb's copy keeps in-frame clones and lacks some. The sample lists just under 70,000 clones, around 68% occurring once. The sequencing here drew on PBMCs, taken after 12 months of ibrutinib treatment. The receptors come from a human donor with chronic lymphocytic leukemia.

At least ten counts were recorded for this clone. The rearrangement joins TRBV14 to TRBJ2-5, with TRBD2 as a possible D gene (5 bases). There are 15 residues in the CDR3. Germline V CDR1 and CDR2: SGHDN, FVKESK. V shed 4 bases and J shed 5 bases, with 17 bases lying between them. The CDR3, as DNA: TGTGCCAGCAGCCGATACACTAGAGCGGAGGAGACCCAGTACTTC. It encodes CASSRYTRAEETQYF.

By sample fraction, this clone is medium-sized. The genes are TRBV2 and TRBJ1-1; D not resolved. Germline CDR1 and CDR2: SNHLY and FYNNEI. The CDR3 has 11 residues. V was cut by 8 bases and J by 8 bases, with 12 bases left in between. The CDR3 reads CASWRSSEAFF. CDR3 in DNA: TGTGCCAGCTGGAGGTCTTCGGAAGCTTTCTTT. Full variable domain (rest looked up from reference TRBV2 and TRBJ1-1): EPEVTQTPSHQVTQMGQEVILRCVPISNHLYFYWYRQILGQKVEFLVSFYNNEISEKSEIFDDQFSVERPDGSNFTLKIRSTKLEDSAMYFCASWRSSEAFFGQGTRLTVV.

The gene calls are TRBV9 and TRBJ1-5, with D unresolved. Germline CDR1 and CDR2: SGDLS and YYNGEE. CDR3 length equals 15 residues. V was clipped by 2 bases and J by 0 bases, with 9 bases between them. This CDR3 reads CASSVEGFSNQPQHF. CDR3 in DNA: TGTGCCAGCAGCGTGGAAGGGTTTAGCAATCAGCCCCAGCATTTT.

This clone has just a few counts. The gene calls are TRBV6-1 and TRBJ2-4, with 7 bases aligning to TRBD2. Germline values: CDR1 MNHNS, CDR2 SASEGT. The CDR3 is 16 residues long. Trimming removed 4 bases from V and 0 bases from J; junction bases left unmatched: 6. The CDR3 protein is CASSGLASGAKNIQYF. CDR3 coding DNA: TGTGCCAGCAGTGGTCTGGCTAGCGGAGCCAAAAACATTCAGTACTTC.

The V gene is TRBV5-4, the J gene TRBJ2-2, with D possibly TRBD1 on 6 matching bases. The CDR3 runs to 17 residues. Trimming removed 4 bases at V and 0 bases at J, with 16 bases between. Germline V CDR1 and CDR2: SGHNT, YYREEE (reference sequence). For the CDR3, the DNA is TGTGCCAGCAGCCCCCGGGACATCAAAGCGAACACCGGGGAGCTGTTTTTT. This encodes CASSPRDIKANTGELFF.

The chain couples TRBV5-1 to TRBJ2-2; D uncertain. This CDR3 region has 15 residues. Per the germline V gene, CDR1 is SGHRS and CDR2 is YFSETQ. With 0 bases removed from V and 0 bases from J, the gap between germline ends came to 6 bases. The CDR3 sequence: CASSLGFPNTGELFF. The DNA for the CDR3 is TGCGCCAGCAGCTTGGGATTCCCGAACACCGGGGAGCTGTTTTTT.

This chain links TRBV18 with TRBJ2-3; TRBD2 might be the D (6 bases). The CDR3 loop spans 17 amino acids. Trimming pared 2 bases from V and 1 base from J, leaving 16 bases between. The germline V gene has CDR1 KGHSH and CDR2 LQKENI. The CDR3: CASSPGRGGERTDTQYF. The DNA of the CDR3 is TGTGCCAGCTCACCAGGGCGTGGCGGGGAGCGCACAGATACGCAGTATTTT.

The rearrangement joins TRBV6-1 to TRBJ1-5, with D unresolved. V lost 2 bases, J lost 7 bases, and 21 bases lay in between. The CDR3 has 17 amino acids. Germline V gene sequence: CDR1 MNHNS, CDR2 SASEGT. CDR3 amino acids: CASSELWKIVGTQPQHF. Written as DNA, the CDR3 is TGTGCCAGCAGTGAACTTTGGAAAATAGTGGGAACACAGCCCCAGCATTTT.

Only one count was recorded for this clone. The chain employs TRBV11-2 and TRBJ2-7; perhaps TRBD1 as D (6 bases). This CDR3 contains 14 residues. The germline gives CDR1 SGHAT, CDR2 FQNNGV. The V end lost 5 bases, the J end lost 2 bases, and 13 bases lay between the germline ends. The CDR3 loop is CASSRARTAYEQYF. The CDR3 DNA reads as TGTGCCAGCAGCCGAGCCCGGACAGCCTACGAGCAGTACTTC.

The chain recombines TRBV5-4 with TRBJ2-3; 15 bases line up with TRBD2. The CDR3 is made up of 17 amino acids. The V and J ends lost 5 bases and 2 bases, in that order; junction bases with no gene match: 6. Germline CDR1 is SGHNT and CDR2 is YYREEE (reference sequence). The CDR3 region is CASSPGTSGRYTDTQYF. CDR3 bases: TGTGCCAGCAGTCCCGGGACTAGCGGGAGGTACACAGATACGCAGTATTTT.

V usage is TRBV19 and J usage is TRBJ1-1; D gene ambiguous. The CDR3 covers 14 residues. Trimming took off 3 bases at V and 3 bases at J, with 11 bases between the two ends. Germline values: CDR1 LNHDA, CDR2 SQIVND (reference sequence). The CDR3 loop reads CASSISRDDTEAFF. The CDR3 DNA reads TGTGCCAGTAGTATTAGTAGGGATGACACTGAAGCTTTCTTT.

The chain couples TRBV5-1 to TRBJ2-3, with TRBD2 as a possible D gene (7 bases). V lost 0 bases, J lost 2 bases, and 13 bases lay in between. The CDR3 is made up of 16 amino acids. CDR1 and CDR2 from the germline V gene are SGHRS and YFSETQ. CDR3 residues: CASSLGAGAYTDTQYF. CDR3 DNA: TGCGCCAGCAGCTTGGGTGCGGGGGCCTACACAGATACGCAGTATTTT.

This rearrangement joins TRBV13 to TRBJ2-3; tentatively, D is TRBD2 (7 bases). The CDR3 has 15 amino acids. Deletions cut 1 base from V and 10 bases from J, with 18 bases between. The germline CDR1 and CDR2 sequences are PRHDT and FYEKMQ (reference sequence). The CDR3 spells CASSLEARGGGAQYF. The CDR3 nucleotides are TGTGCCAGCAGCTTAGAGGCGCGGGGAGGGGGTGCGCAGTATTTT.

The genes are TRBV7-8 and TRBJ2-1; TRBD2 aligns across 10 bases. The J segment lost 8 bases and the V segment lost 0 bases, leaving 7 bases of the junction unmatched. The length of the CDR3 is 16 residues. The germline gives CDR1 SGHVS, CDR2 FQNEAQ. In DNA form, the CDR3 reads TGTGCCAGCAGCTTAGCAGCGGGGGGGCCTGGCGATGAGCAGTTCTTC. Its translation is CASSLAAGGPGDEQFF. Full variable domain (remainder filled in from reference TRBV7-8 and TRBJ2-1): GAGVSQSPRYKVAKRGQDVALRCDPISGHVSLFWYQQALGQGPEFLTYFQNEAQLDKSGLPSDRFFAERPEGSVSTLKIQRTQQEDSAVYLCASSLAAGGPGDEQFFGPGTRLTVL.

The chain is built from TRBV6-5 and TRBJ2-3, with D unclear. The CDR3 sequence is 14 residues long. The V gene's germline CDR1 is MNHEY and CDR2 SVGAGI. Trimming shortened V by 6 bases and J by 2 bases, and 12 bases separated the two germline ends. This chain's CDR3 is CASSIIRATDTQYF. The CDR3 DNA reads as TGTGCCAGCAGCATAATCAGAGCCACAGATACGCAGTATTTT.

The genes are TRBV18 and TRBJ1-4; 9 bases are a match to TRBD1. Unmatched junction bases numbered 5, after V lost 5 bases and J lost 4 bases. Germline V gene lookup returns CDR1 KGHSH and CDR2 LQKENI. The CDR3 contains 15 residues. The CDR3 DNA sequence: TGTGCCAGCTCAGCCCGGACAGGGGTTAATGAAAAACTGTTTTTT. Translation gives CASSARTGVNEKLFF.

This clone has just a few counts. This chain links TRBV6-6 with TRBJ1-6; tentative D call: TRBD1 (5 bases). This CDR3 region has 13 residues. With 8 bases removed from V and 8 bases from J, the gap between germline ends came to 13 bases. Per the germline V gene, CDR1 is MNHNY and CDR2 is SVGAGI (reference sequence). CDR3: CASVGDGDSPLHF. CDR3 DNA: TGTGCCAGCGTGGGGGATGGGGATTCACCCCTCCACTTT.

The J gene is TRBJ1-2, the V gene TRBV7-2; D might be TRBD1 (5 bases). Germline CDR1 reads SGHTA; CDR2 reads FQGNSA. The CDR3 runs 14 residues. V dropped 5 bases and J dropped 7 bases, with 17 bases sitting between them. In nucleotides, the CDR3 is TGTGCCAGCAGCGCTAATCGGGGGACGGGTGGCTACACCTTC. This encodes CASSANRGTGGYTF.

This clone occurred a few times. The rearrangement uses TRBV2 and TRBJ2-7, with D unclear. Germline lookup yields CDR1 SNHLY and CDR2 FYNNEI. The CDR3 has 12 amino acids. Trimming pared 3 bases from V and 7 bases from J, leaving 10 bases between. This CDR3 is CASSESGREQYF. Written as DNA, the CDR3 is TGTGCCAGCAGTGAGTCCGGTAGGGAGCAGTACTTC.

The chain carries TRBV30 and TRBJ1-1; the D gene is possibly TRBD1 (5 bases). The CDR3 is made up of 15 amino acids. V dropped 5 bases and J dropped 2 bases, with 18 bases sitting between them. CDR1 and CDR2 (germline): GTSNPN, SVGIG (reference sequence). CDR3 region: CAWWGLGRVNTEAFF. The CDR3 coding sequence is TGTGCCTGGTGGGGTTTGGGCAGGGTAAACACTGAAGCTTTCTTT.